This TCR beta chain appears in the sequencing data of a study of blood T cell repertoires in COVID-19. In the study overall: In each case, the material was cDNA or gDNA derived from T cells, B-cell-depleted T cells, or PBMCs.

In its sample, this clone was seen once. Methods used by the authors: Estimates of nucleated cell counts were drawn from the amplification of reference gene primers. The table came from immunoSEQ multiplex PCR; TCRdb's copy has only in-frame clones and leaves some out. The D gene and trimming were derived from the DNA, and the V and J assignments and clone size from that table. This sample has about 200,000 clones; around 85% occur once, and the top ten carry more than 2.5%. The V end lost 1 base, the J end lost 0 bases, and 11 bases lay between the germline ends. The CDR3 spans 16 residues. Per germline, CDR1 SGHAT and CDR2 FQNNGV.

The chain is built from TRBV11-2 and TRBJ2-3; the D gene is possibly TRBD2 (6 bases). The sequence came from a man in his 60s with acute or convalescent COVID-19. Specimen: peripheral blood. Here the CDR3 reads CASSLGLATSTDTQYF. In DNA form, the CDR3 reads TGTGCCAGCAGCTTAGGTCTAGCGACTAGCACAGATACGCAGTATTTT. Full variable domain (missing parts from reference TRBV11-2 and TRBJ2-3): EAGVAQSPRYKIIEKRQSVAFWCNPISGHATLYWYQQILGQGPKLLIQFQNNGVVDDSQLPKDRFSAERLKGVDSTLKIQPAKLEDSAVYLCASSLGLATSTDTQYFGPGTRLTVL.